This T cell receptor beta chain was recorded in a study of T cell responses to AZD1222 COVID-19 vaccine. Findings and caveats of the study: Repertoires in all cases were sampled only once the peak T cell response had passed.

Concerning this clone: Its antigen is still unknown.

This table comes from immunoSEQ multiplex PCR, and its TCRdb copy is limited to in-frame clones, with some not included. Seen here are about 76,000 clones, roughly 90% observed once, and the top ten hold approximately 4.5%. The origin of this receptor is an adult in good health. Sample: peripheral blood, taken on day 0 of MenACWY control vaccination.

This chain's CDR3 is CASSILRTATEAFF. The CDR3 DNA is TGTGCCAGTAGTATACTCCGGACAGCCACTGAAGCTTTCTTT. The rearrangement joins TRBV19 to TRBJ1-1, with TRBD1 as a possible D gene (6 bases). Deletions cut 2 bases from V and 4 bases from J, with 11 bases between. CDR1 is LNHDA, CDR2 SQIVND, per germline (reference sequence). CDR3 length: 14 residues.